This T cell receptor (beta chain) was identified in a study of blood T cell repertoires in COVID-19. Study background: COVID-19 samples from acute and convalescent phases originated in the United States, Italy and Spain.

Source study methods: Reference gene primer amplification in the assay estimated nucleated cell counts. The table came from immunoSEQ multiplex PCR; TCRdb's copy has only in-frame clones and leaves some out. The V and J calls and clone size are taken from that table; D and trimming were inferred from the DNA. The repertoire holds about 290,000 clones, with 89% as singletons. Adults between roughly 18 and 95 years of age took part from 20 to 25 US areas. Each participant's cohort was designated according to participant-reported clinical history. Per the germline V gene, CDR1 is KGHSH and CDR2 is LQKENI. This CDR3 region has 15 residues. V dropped 3 bases and J dropped 3 bases, with 14 bases sitting between them.

The sequence was obtained from a woman between 40 and 55 years old who had recovered from COVID-19. Sequences were obtained from PBMCs or T cells enriched from blood (not recorded which). The chain combines TRBV18 with TRBJ1-2, with D perhaps matching TRBD1 (5 bases). The CDR3 nucleotides are TGTGCCAGCTCACCTGACAGCGGGGCGTACTATGGCTACACCTTC. Encoded protein: CASSPDSGAYYGYTF.